The rows below give T cell receptor beta chains drawn from one sample of a study of T cells in localized non-small cell lung cancer. Produced via immunoSEQ multiplex PCR; TCRdb's table is partial and in-frame only. The sample lists over a thousand clones; around 30% were seen once. The specimen was lung tumor tissue, collected before any cancer treatment. Receptors originate from a male donor at least 60 years old with stage I squamous cell lung carcinoma. The CDR3 runs from the conserved cysteine through the conserved F or W. Each record gives: J gene, D gene, clone size, V gene, CDR3 protein, CDR3 DNA. The D gene is left open where the match is weak. Rows give clone size only sometimes, using once, few, many, or a class for an expanded clone.

TRBJ1-2 | TRBD1 | - | TRBV16 | CASSQGTGITNYGYTF | TGTGCCAGCAGCCAAGGGACAGGAATCACTAACTATGGCTACACCTTC
TRBJ2-7 | - | medium-sized | TRBV11-3 | CASSPRGRPYEQYF | TGTGCCAGCAGCCCCCGTGGACGGCCCTACGAGCAGTACTTC
TRBJ1-2 | - | - | TRBV10-2 | CASSESGPLYGYTF | TGCGCCAGCAGTGAGTCGGGCCCCCTCTATGGCTACACCTTC
TRBJ1-3 | TRBD1 | - | TRBV11-3 | CASSLGQGVRNTIYF | TGTGCCAGCAGCCTCGGACAGGGGGTTAGAAACACCATATATTTT
TRBJ2-5 | - | - | TRBV30 | CAWSARPQETQYF | TGTGCCTGGAGTGCCAGGCCGCAAGAGACCCAGTACTTC
TRBJ1-5 | - | few | TRBV6-8 | CASSYSEGISNQPQHF | TGTGCCAGCAGTTACTCTGAGGGTATTAGCAATCAGCCCCAGCATTTT
TRBJ2-3 | - | - | TRBV19 | CASSIPSPGGGTDTQYF | TGTGCCAGTAGCATCCCTTCACCAGGGGGGGGTACGGATACGCAGTATTTT
TRBJ2-1 | - | - | TRBV19 | CASSSGGVKFF | TGTGCCAGTAGTTCGGGGGGCGTTAAGTTCTTC
TRBJ1-1 | TRBD1 | few | TRBV11-3 | CASSLEDRGQMNTEAFF | TGTGCCAGCAGCTTAGAGGACAGGGGCCAAATGAACACTGAAGCTTTCTTT
TRBJ2-2 | - | - | TRBV5-1 | CASSLAGTTGELFF | TGCGCCAGCAGCTTAGCAGGGACCACCGGGGAGCTGTTTTTT
TRBJ1-2 | TRBD1 | few | TRBV18 | CASSPTTDRVYGYTF | TGTGCCAGCTCCCCAACGACGGACAGGGTCTATGGCTACACCTTC
TRBJ1-1 | - | few | TRBV29-1 | CSAPDIGGEAFF | TGCAGCGCCCCGGATATTGGGGGTGAAGCTTTCTTT
TRBJ1-1 | - | few | TRBV9 | CASSVEESRGINTEAFF | TGTGCCAGCAGCGTAGAGGAGTCCCGCGGGATAAACACTGAAGCTTTCTTT
TRBJ2-7 | TRBD2 | - | TRBV5-1 | CASSSGGLTYEQYF | TGCGCCAGCAGCTCCGGGGGGTTAACCTACGAGCAGTACTTC
TRBJ1-5 | - | - | TRBV16 | CASSPPGTNQPQHF | TGTGCCAGCAGCCCCCCGGGGACGAATCAGCCCCAGCATTTT
TRBJ2-2 | TRBD1 | medium-sized | TRBV7-6 | CASTLRTGGDTGELFF | TGTGCCAGCACCCTAAGGACAGGGGGGGACACCGGGGAGCTGTTTTTT
TRBJ2-6 | - | few | TRBV6-8 | CASTPRWAGANVLTF | TGTGCCAGCACCCCGAGGTGGGCTGGGGCCAACGTCCTGACTTTC
TRBJ2-1 | - | - | TRBV18 | CASSRGETSRTLTNEQFF | TGTGCCAGCTCAAGGGGGGAAACTAGCAGGACCCTCACCAATGAGCAGTTCTTC
TRBJ2-3 | TRBD1 | - | TRBV10-2 | CASRDRGITDTQYF | TGCGCCAGCAGGGACAGGGGGATCACAGATACGCAGTATTTT
TRBJ1-2 | TRBD1 | medium-sized | TRBV11-3 | CASSLVGDRANYGYTF | TGTGCCAGCAGCCTCGTTGGGGACAGGGCTAACTATGGCTACACCTTC
TRBJ2-7 | TRBD1 | few | TRBV6-8 | CASRPGQISSYEQYF | TGTGCCAGCAGGCCGGGACAGATAAGCTCCTACGAGCAGTACTTC
TRBJ2-7 | - | - | TRBV19 | CASSITASGRWGQYF | TGTGCCAGTAGTATAACCGCCTCCGGGAGATGGGGGCAGTACTTC
TRBJ1-2 | - | - | TRBV18 | CASSPDLHGNYGYTF | TGTGCCAGCTCACCTGACCTACACGGCAACTATGGCTACACCTTC
TRBJ1-3 | - | - | TRBV25-1 | CASSDSRTGNTIYF | TGTGCCAGCTCGGACAGCCGCACTGGAAACACCATATATTTT
TRBJ2-3 | - | medium-sized | TRBV11-3 | CASSFGSLATDTQYF | TGTGCCAGCAGCTTTGGGAGCCTAGCCACAGATACGCAGTATTTT
TRBJ2-3 | - | - | TRBV18 | CASSPRLDADTQYF | TGTGCCAGCTCACCACGTTTAGATGCAGATACGCAGTATTTT
TRBJ1-1 | TRBD1 | large | TRBV18 | CASSQDRGTEAFF | TGTGCCAGCTCACAGGACAGGGGCACTGAAGCTTTCTTT
TRBJ2-2 | - | - | TRBV10-2 | CATSPETGELFF | TGCGCCACCTCCCCGGAGACCGGGGAGCTGTTTTTT
TRBJ2-5 | - | - | TRBV29-1 | CSEYRPLTETQYF | TGCAGCGAGTACCGCCCCTTGACAGAGACCCAGTACTTC
TRBJ1-3 | - | - | TRBV29-1 | CSVLTVSGNTIYF | TGCAGCGTGCTAACAGTCTCTGGAAACACCATATATTTT
TRBJ2-7 | - | few | TRBV6-7 | CASSPGVYEQYF | TGTGCCAGCAGTCCCGGGGTCTACGAGCAGTACTTC
TRBJ2-3 | - | - | TRBV5-1 | CASSFTAPTDTQYF | TGCGCCAGCAGCTTTACTGCTCCCACAGATACGCAGTATTTT
TRBJ2-2 | - | few | TRBV19 | CASSIGRLRAGGELFF | TGTGCCAGTAGTATAGGCAGACTAAGGGCGGGCGGGGAGCTGTTTTTT
TRBJ1-2 | - | - | TRBV28 | CASTPGRVGRGYTF | TGTGCCAGCACCCCGGGGAGGGTGGGAAGAGGCTACACCTTC
TRBJ2-3 | - | - | TRBV23-1 | CASSLWGLDTQYF | TGCGCCAGCAGCTTGTGGGGGTTGGATACGCAGTATTTT
TRBJ2-2 | - | medium-sized | TRBV11-3 | CASSSPGLNTGELFF | TGTGCCAGCAGCTCGCCGGGACTCAACACCGGGGAGCTGTTTTTT
TRBJ2-7 | - | large | TRBV6-8 | CASSYGPYEQYF | TGTGCCAGCAGTTACGGACCCTACGAGCAGTACTTC
TRBJ2-2 | - | few | TRBV6-8 | CASSDEVSTGELFF | TGTGCCAGCAGTGATGAGGTTAGCACCGGGGAGCTGTTTTTT
TRBJ1-1 | - | - | TRBV7-4 | CASSLGTTGTEAFF | TGTGCCAGCAGCTTAGGAACGACAGGCACTGAAGCTTTCTTT
TRBJ1-2 | TRBD1 | few | TRBV6-8 | CASSKDRAGYGYTF | TGTGCCAGCAGTAAGGACAGGGCTGGCTATGGCTACACCTTC